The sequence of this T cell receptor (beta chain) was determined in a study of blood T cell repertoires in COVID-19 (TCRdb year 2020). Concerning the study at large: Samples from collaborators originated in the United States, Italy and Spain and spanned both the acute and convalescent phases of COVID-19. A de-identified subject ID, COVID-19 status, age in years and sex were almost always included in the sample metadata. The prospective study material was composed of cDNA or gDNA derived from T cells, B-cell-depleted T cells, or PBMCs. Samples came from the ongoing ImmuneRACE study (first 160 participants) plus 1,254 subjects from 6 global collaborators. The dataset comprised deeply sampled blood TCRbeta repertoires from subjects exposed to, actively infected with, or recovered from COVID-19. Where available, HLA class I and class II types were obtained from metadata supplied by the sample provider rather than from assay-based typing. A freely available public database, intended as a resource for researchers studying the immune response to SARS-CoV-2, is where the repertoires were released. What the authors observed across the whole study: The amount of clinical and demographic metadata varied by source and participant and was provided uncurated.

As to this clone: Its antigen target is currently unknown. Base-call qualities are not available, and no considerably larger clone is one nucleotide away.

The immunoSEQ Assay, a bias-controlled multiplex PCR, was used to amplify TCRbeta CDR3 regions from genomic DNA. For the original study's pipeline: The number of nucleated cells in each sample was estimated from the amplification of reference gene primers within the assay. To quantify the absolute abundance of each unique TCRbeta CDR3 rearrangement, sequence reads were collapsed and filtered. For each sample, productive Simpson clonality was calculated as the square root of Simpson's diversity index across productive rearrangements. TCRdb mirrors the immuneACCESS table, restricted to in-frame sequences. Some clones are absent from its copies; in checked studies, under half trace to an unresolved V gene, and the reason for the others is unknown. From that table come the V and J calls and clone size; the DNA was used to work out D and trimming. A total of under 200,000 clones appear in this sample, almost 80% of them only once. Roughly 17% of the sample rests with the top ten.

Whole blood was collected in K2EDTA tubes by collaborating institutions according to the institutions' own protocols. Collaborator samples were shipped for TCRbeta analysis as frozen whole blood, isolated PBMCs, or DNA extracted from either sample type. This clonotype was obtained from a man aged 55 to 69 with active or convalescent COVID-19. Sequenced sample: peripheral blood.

In nucleotides, the sequence is TGCAGTGCTAGTCGGCAGGGTTCTATGGGCTACACCTTC. Its product reads: CSASRQGSMGYTF. The rearrangement joined TRBV20-1 to TRBJ1-2; a tentative D call is TRBD1 (5 bases match). The germline V gene (reference sequence) yields DFQATT for CDR1 and SNEGSKA for CDR2. V loses 3 bases of germline sequence and J loses 8 bases, and the interval between the two ends is 16 bases. The CDR3, from cysteine to phenylalanine, totals 13 residues. The CDR3 DNA has 39 bases and is translated from base 1.